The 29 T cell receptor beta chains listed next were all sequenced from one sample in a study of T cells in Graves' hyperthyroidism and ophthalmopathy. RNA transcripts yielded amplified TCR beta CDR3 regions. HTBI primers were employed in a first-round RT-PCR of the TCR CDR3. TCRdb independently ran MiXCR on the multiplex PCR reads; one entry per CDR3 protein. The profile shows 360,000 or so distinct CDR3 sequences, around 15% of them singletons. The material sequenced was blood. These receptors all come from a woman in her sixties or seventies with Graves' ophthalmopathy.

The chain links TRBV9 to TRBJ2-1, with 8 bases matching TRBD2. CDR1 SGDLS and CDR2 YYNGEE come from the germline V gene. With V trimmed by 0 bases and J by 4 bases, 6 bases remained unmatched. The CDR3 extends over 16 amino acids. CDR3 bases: TGTGCCAGCAGCGTAGGTCTACTAGCGGCGTACAATGAGCAGTTCTTC. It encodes CASSVGLLAAYNEQFF.

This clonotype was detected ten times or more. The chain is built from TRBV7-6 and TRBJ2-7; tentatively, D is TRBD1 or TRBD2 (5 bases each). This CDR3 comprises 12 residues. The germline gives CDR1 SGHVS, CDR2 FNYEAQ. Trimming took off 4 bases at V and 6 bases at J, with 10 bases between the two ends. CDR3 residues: CASSSLGGEQYF. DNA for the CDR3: TGTGCCAGCAGCTCCCTTGGGGGCGAGCAGTACTTC.

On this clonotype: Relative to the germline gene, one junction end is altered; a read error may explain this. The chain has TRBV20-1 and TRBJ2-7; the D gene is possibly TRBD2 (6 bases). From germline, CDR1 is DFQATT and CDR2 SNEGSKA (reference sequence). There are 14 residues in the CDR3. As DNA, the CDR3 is TGCAGTGCTCTCACCGAAACTAGCTACTACGAGCAGTGCTTC. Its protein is CSALTETSYYEQCF.

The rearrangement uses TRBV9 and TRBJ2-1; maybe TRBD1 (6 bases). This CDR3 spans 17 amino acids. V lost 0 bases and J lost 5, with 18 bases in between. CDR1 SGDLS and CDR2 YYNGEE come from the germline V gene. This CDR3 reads CASSVATTGFPHNEQFF. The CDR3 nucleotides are TGTGCCAGCAGCGTAGCTACAACAGGGTTCCCCCACAATGAGCAGTTCTTC.

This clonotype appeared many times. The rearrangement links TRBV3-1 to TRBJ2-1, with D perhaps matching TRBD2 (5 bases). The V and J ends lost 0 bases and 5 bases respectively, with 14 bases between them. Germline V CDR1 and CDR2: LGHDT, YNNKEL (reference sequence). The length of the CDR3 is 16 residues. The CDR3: CASSQEVTPGNNEQFF. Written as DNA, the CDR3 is TGTGCCAGCAGCCAAGAAGTAACGCCGGGGAACAATGAGCAGTTCTTC.

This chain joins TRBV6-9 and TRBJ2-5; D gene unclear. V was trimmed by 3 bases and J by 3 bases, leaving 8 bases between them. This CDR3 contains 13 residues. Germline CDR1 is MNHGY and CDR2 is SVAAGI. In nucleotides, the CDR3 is TGTGCCAGCAGTTACCAGGAAGAAGAGACCCAGTACTTC. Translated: CASSYQEEETQYF.

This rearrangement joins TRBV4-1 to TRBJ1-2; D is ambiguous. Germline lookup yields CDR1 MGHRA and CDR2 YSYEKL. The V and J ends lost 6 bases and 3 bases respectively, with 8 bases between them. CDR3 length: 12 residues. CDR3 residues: CASRGTHYGYTF. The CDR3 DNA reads TGCGCCAGCAGAGGCACCCACTATGGCTACACCTTC.

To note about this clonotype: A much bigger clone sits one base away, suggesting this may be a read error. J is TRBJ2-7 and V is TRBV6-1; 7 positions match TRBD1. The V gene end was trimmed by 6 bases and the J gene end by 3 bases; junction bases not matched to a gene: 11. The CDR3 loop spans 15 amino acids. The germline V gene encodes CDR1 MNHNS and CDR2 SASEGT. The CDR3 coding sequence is TGTGCCAGCAGCCGACCGCGACAGGGCCTCTACGAGCAGTACTTC. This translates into CASSRPRQGLYEQYF.

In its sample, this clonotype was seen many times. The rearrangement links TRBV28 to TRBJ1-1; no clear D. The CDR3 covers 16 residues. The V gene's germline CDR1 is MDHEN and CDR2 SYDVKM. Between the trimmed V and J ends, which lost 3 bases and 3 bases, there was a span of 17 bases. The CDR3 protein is CASSLSESLGYTEAFF. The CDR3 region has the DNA TGTGCCAGCAGTTTGTCAGAGTCCCTCGGGTACACTGAAGCTTTCTTT. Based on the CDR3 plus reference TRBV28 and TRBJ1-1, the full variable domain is DVKVTQSSRYLVKRTGEKVFLECVQDMDHENMFWYRQDPGLGLRLIYFSYDVKMKEKGDIPEGYSVSREKKERFSLILESASTNQTSMYLCASSLSESLGYTEAFFGQGTRLTVV.

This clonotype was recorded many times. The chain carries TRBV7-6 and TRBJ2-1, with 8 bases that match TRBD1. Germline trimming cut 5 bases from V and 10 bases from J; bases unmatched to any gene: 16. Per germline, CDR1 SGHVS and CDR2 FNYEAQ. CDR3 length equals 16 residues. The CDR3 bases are TGTGCCAGCAGCCTACAGGGGGATCTGGTGTTAGGGGAGCAGTTCTTC. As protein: CASSLQGDLVLGEQFF.

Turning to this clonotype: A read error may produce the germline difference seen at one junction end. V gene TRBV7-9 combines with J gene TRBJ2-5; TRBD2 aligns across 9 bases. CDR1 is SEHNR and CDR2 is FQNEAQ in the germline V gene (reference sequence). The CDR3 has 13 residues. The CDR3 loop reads CASSPQAGTSPDF. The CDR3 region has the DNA TGTGCCAGCAGCCCCCAAGCGGGGACTAGCCCAGACTTC. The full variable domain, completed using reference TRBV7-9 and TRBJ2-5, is DTGVSQNPRHKITKRGQNVTFRCDPISEHNRLYWYRQTLGQGPEFLTYFQNEAQLEKSRLLSDRFSAERPKGSFSTLEIQRTEQGDSAMYLCASSPQAGTSPDFGPGTRLLVL.

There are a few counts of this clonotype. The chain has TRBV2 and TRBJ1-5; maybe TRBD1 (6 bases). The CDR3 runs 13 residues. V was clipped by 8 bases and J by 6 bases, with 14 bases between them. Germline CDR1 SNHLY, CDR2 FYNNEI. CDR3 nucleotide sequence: TGTGCCAGCTCAGGCCCGGGGGCTCAGCCCCAGCATTTT. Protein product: CASSGPGAQPQHF.

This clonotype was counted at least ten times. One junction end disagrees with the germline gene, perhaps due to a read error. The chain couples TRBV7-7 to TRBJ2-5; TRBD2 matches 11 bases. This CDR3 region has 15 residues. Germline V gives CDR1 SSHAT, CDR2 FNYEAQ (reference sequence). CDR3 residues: CASSQTSGDQETQYF. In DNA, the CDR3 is TGTGCTAGCAGCCAGACTAGCGGGGACCAAGAGACCCAGTACTTC.

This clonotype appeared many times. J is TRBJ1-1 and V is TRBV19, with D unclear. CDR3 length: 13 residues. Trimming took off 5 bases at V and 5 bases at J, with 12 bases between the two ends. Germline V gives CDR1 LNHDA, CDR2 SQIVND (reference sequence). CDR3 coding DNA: TGTGCCAGTAGTTATATGCAGTCGACTGAAGCTTTCTTT. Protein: CASSYMQSTEAFF. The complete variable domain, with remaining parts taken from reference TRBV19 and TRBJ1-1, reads DGGITQSPKYLFRKEGQNVTLSCEQNLNHDAMYWYRQDPGQGLRLIYYSQIVNDFQKGDIAEGYSVSREKKESFPLTVTSAQKNPTAFYLCASSYMQSTEAFFGQGTRLTVV.

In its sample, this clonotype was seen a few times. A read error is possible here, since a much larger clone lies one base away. The CDR3 nucleotides are TGTGCCAGCTCACCTCCAGGGGCGACTGAAGCTTCCTTT. Amino acid sequence: CASSPPGATEASF. The J gene is TRBJ1-1, the V gene TRBV18; tentative D call: TRBD1 (6 bases). The CDR3 has 13 amino acids. The V gene's germline CDR1 is KGHSH and CDR2 LQKENI.

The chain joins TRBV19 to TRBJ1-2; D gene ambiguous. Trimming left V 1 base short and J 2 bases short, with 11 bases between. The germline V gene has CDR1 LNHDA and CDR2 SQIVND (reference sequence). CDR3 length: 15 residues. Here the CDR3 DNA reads TGTGCCAGTAGTATAGGCGTCGGTAGGAACTATGGCTACACCTTC. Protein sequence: CASSIGVGRNYGYTF.

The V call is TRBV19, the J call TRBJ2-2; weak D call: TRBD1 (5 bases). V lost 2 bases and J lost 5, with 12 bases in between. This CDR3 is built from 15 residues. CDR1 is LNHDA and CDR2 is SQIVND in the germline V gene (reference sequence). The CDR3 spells CASSISRVRTGELFF. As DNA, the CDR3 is TGTGCCAGTAGTATATCCAGGGTGAGGACCGGGGAGCTGTTTTTT.

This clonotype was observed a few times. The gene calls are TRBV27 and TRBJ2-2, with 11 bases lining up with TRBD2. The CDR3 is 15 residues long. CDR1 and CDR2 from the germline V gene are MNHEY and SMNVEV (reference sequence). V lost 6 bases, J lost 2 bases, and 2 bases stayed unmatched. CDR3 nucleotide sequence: TGTGCCAGCAGACTAGCGGGAGTAAACACCGGGGAGCTGTTTTTT. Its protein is CASRLAGVNTGELFF.

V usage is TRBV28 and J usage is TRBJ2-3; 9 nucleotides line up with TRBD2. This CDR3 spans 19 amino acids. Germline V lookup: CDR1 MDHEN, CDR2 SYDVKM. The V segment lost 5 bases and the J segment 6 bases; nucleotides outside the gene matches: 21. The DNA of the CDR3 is TGTGCCAGCAGTCCCGGGGCTAGCGGGAACCGCCACTCCGCCGATACGCAGTATTTT. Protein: CASSPGASGNRHSADTQYF.

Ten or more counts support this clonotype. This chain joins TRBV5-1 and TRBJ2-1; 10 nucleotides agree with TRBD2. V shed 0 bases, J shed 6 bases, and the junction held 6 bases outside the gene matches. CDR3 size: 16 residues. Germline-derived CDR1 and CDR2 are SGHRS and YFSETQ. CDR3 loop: CASSLDAQREGNEQFF. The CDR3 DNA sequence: TGCGCCAGCAGCTTGGATGCCCAGCGGGAGGGCAATGAGCAGTTCTTC.

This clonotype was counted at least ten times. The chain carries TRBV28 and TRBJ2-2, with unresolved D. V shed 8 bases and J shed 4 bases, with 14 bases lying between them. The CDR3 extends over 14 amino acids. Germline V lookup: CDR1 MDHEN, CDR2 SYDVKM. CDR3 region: CASRPSYSTGELFF. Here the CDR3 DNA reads TGTGCCAGCCGACCCAGTTACAGCACCGGGGAGCTGTTTTTT.

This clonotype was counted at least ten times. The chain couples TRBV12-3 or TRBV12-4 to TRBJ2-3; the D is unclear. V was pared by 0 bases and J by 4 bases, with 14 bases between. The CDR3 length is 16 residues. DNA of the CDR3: TGTGCCAGCAGTTTAGCTGTAGGGATGAGGTCAGATACGCAGTATTTT. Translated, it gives CASSLAVGMRSDTQYF.

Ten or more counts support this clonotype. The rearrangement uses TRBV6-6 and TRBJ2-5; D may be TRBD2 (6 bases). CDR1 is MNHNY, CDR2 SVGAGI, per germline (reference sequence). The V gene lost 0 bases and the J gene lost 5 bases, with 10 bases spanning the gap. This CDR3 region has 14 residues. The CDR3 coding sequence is TGTGCCAGCAGTTACTCGCGGGATACGGAGACCCAGTACTTC. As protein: CASSYSRDTETQYF.

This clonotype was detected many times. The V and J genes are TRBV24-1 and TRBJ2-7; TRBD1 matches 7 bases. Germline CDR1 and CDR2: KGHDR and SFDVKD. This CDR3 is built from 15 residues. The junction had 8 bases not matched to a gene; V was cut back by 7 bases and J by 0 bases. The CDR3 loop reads CATSPTGAGSYEQYF. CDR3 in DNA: TGTGCCACCAGCCCCACAGGGGCCGGCTCCTACGAGCAGTACTTC.

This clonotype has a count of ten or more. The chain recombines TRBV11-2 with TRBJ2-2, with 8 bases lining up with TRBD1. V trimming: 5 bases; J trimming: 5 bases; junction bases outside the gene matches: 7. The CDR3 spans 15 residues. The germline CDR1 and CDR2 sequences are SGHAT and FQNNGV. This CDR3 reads CASSKGQGGTGELFF. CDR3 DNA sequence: TGTGCCAGCAGCAAAGGACAGGGTGGGACCGGGGAGCTGTTTTTT.

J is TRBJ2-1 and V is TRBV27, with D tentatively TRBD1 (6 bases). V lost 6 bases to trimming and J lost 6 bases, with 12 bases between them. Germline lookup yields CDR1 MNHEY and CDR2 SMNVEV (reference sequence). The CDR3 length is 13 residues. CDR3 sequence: CASSRTQGNEQFF. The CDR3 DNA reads TGTGCCAGCAGCCGAACACAGGGCAATGAGCAGTTCTTC.

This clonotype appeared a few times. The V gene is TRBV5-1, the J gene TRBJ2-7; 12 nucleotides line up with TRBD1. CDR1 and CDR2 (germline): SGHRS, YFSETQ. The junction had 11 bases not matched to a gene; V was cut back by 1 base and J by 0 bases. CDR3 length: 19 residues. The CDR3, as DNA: TGCGCCAGCAGCTTGTTCCCGGGACAGGGGGCTGGCAGCTCCTACGAGCAGTACTTC. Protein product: CASSLFPGQGAGSSYEQYF.

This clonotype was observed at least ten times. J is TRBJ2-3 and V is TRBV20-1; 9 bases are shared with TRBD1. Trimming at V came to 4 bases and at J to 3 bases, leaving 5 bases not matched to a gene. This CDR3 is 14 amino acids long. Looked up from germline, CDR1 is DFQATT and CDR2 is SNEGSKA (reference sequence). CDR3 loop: CSAIRTGVTDTQYF. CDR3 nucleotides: TGCAGTGCTATAAGGACAGGGGTGACAGATACGCAGTATTTT.

As DNA, the CDR3 is TGTGCCAGCAGCCCCCTCCGGGATAGGACTGAAGCTTTCTTT. Translating it yields CASSPLRDRTEAFF. The V and J genes are TRBV6-1 and TRBJ1-1; D uncertain. Trimming took off 6 bases at V and 5 bases at J, with 16 bases between the two ends. The CDR3 is made up of 14 amino acids. CDR1 is MNHNS, CDR2 SASEGT, per germline.